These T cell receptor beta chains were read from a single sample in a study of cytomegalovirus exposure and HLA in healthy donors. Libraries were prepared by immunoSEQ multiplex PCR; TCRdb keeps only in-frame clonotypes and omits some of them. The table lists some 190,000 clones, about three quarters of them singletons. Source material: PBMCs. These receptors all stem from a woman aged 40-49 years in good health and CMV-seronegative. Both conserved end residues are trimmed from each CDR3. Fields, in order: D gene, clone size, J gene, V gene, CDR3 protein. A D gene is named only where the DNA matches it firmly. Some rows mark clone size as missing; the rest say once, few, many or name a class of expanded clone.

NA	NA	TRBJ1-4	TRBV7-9	ASTPDSHEKLF
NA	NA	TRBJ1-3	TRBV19	ASSTSEGPGNTIY
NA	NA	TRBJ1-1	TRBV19	ASSIDLQHTEAF
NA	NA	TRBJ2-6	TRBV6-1	ASRDTYSGANVLT
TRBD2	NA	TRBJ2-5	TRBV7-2	ASSLQLGGSGETQY
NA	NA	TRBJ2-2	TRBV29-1	SARTERSTGELF
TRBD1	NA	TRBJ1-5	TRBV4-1	ASSYRQGGGQPQH
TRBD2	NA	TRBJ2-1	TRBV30	AWSVVLAGANEQF
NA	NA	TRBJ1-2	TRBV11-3	ASSLAQNYGYT
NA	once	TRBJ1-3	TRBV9	ASSTVVEGGIGPDTIY
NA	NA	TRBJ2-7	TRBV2	ASTFSYEQY
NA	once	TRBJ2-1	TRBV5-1	ASSEGDVGNEQF
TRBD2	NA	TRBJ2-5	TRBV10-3	AIKAGAGETQY
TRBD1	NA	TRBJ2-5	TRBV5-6	ASSTIGGRETQY